The 23 T cell receptor beta chains reported below all come from one sample, sequenced in a study of T cell changes during pregnancy in multiple sclerosis. Sequenced by immunoSEQ multiplex PCR; TCRdb stores in-frame clones only, minus some. This sample has around 88,000 clones, with about 91% found just once. The specimen comprised peripheral blood, sampled after pregnancy. These receptor sequences come from a female donor in good health, enrolled as a control in a pregnancy study.

DNA for the CDR3: TGTGCCAGCAGTGACCAGGCTAGCGGCCAAGAGACCCAGTACTTC. Translating it yields CASSDQASGQETQYF. The rearrangement uses TRBV6-4 and TRBJ2-5; 7 bases map to TRBD2. The V gene end was trimmed by 2 bases and the J gene end by 1 base; junction bases not matched to a gene: 4. The germline CDR1 and CDR2 sequences are MRHNA and SNTAGT. The CDR3 is 15 residues long.

The rearrangement joins TRBV15 to TRBJ1-5; 8 bases map to TRBD1. CDR3 length equals 16 residues. Per germline, CDR1 LNHNV and CDR2 YYDKDF (reference sequence). The trim removed 7 bases at V and 0 bases at J, leaving 8 bases unmatched. The CDR3 region is CATKLQGGYSNQPQHF. CDR3 sequence (DNA): TGTGCCACCAAGCTACAGGGGGGTTATAGCAATCAGCCCCAGCATTTT.

The V and J genes are TRBV27 and TRBJ2-7; a possible D gene is TRBD1 (6 bases). The V end was cut by 10 bases, the J end by 0 bases, with 10 bases between. Germline CDR1 MNHEY, CDR2 SMNVEV (reference sequence). There are 12 residues in the CDR3. The CDR3 bases are TGTGCCACTGGGACATACTCCTACGAGCAGTACTTC. It translates to CATGTYSYEQYF.

CDR3 in amino acids: CASSLGPAGANVLTF. The DNA for the CDR3 is TGTGCCAGCAGCTTGGGGCCAGCTGGGGCCAACGTCCTGACTTTC. This chain joins TRBV5-6 and TRBJ2-6; D is undetermined. The CDR3 spans 15 residues. Germline V gene sequence: CDR1 SGHDT, CDR2 YYEEEE. V was shortened by 0 bases and J by 2 bases, with 6 bases between the two germline ends.

This rearrangement joins TRBV9 to TRBJ1-2; D is perhaps TRBD1 (5 bases). Per the germline V gene, CDR1 is SGDLS and CDR2 is YYNGEE. With 4 bases removed from V and 7 bases from J, the gap between germline ends came to 20 bases. This CDR3 comprises 15 residues. CDR3 loop: CASSSSLGGSGGYTF. The CDR3 coding sequence is TGTGCCAGCAGCTCATCCCTGGGGGGGAGTGGTGGCTACACCTTC.

V and J are TRBV6-1 and TRBJ1-5, with 9 bases that match TRBD1. The V segment lost 6 bases and the J segment 6 bases; nucleotides outside the gene matches: 9. The CDR3 loop spans 15 amino acids. Germline CDR1 is MNHNS and CDR2 is SASEGT. The CDR3 sequence: CASRPGTGRGQPQHF. CDR3 DNA: TGTGCCAGCAGGCCCGGGACAGGGAGAGGTCAGCCCCAGCATTTT.

CDR3 residues: CASSYEMMNTEAFF. DNA for the CDR3: TGTGCCAGCAGTTACGAGATGATGAACACTGAAGCTTTCTTT. V is TRBV6-6 and J is TRBJ1-1; D is undetermined. Trimming shortened V by 2 bases and J by 0 bases, and 7 bases separated the two germline ends. CDR1 is MNHNY and CDR2 is SVGAGI in the germline V gene (reference sequence). CDR3 length: 14 amino acids.

The gene calls are TRBV6-5 and TRBJ1-1; D is undetermined. This CDR3 comprises 14 residues. Trimming shortened V by 2 bases and J by 0 bases, and 7 bases separated the two germline ends. Per germline, CDR1 MNHEY and CDR2 SVGAGI. CDR3 sequence reads: CASSYEMMNTEAFF. The CDR3 DNA sequence: TGTGCCAGCAGTTACGAGATGATGAACACTGAAGCTTTCTTT.

The rearrangement uses TRBV5-1 and TRBJ2-1; D uncertain. Deletions cut 6 bases from V and 9 bases from J, with 10 bases between. Germline CDR1 is SGHRS and CDR2 is YFSETQ. CDR3 size: 11 residues. CDR3 coding DNA: TGCGCCAGCATCCAAGCCGGTGAGCAGTTCTTC. It yields the protein CASIQAGEQFF.

The chain couples TRBV18 to TRBJ1-4, with 7 bases aligning to TRBD1. The CDR3 is 17 residues long. With 3 bases clipped from V and 8 bases from J, the junction kept 15 bases outside the gene matches. Germline V gene sequence: CDR1 KGHSH, CDR2 LQKENI. The DNA for the CDR3 is TGTGCCAGCTCACCGGGGGCAGAGGGGGCTCGAGGAGAAAAACTGTTTTTT. It is translated as CASSPGAEGARGEKLFF. Complete variable domain (other parts from reference TRBV18 and TRBJ1-4): NAGVMQNPRHLVRRRGQEARLRCSPMKGHSHVYWYRQLPEEGLKFMVYLQKENIIDESGMPKERFSAEFPKEGPSILRIQQVVRGDSAAYFCASSPGAEGARGEKLFFGSGTQLSVL.

The chain recombines TRBV5-6 with TRBJ2-5; possible D gene TRBD1, 5 bases. The V gene's germline CDR1 is SGHDT and CDR2 YYEEEE. Trimming took off 0 bases at V and 4 bases at J, with 10 bases between the two ends. The CDR3 runs to 14 residues. DNA of the CDR3: TGTGCCAGCAGCTTGGACGATGGGGCAGAGACCCAGTACTTC. It encodes CASSLDDGAETQYF.

This clone showed up just a few times. The CDR3 loop reads CASRAGILLSPLHF. DNA for the CDR3: TGTGCCAGTAGGGCAGGGATTTTGCTTTCACCCCTCCACTTT. The chain links TRBV19 to TRBJ1-6; D is possibly TRBD1 (5 bases). Germline V gene sequence: CDR1 LNHDA, CDR2 SQIVND (reference sequence). V lost 6 bases, J lost 9 bases, and 15 bases lay in between. This CDR3 contains 14 residues.

This clone appeared a single time. This chain links TRBV19 with TRBJ2-7; 8 positions agree with TRBD2. CDR3 length equals 17 residues. With V trimmed by 3 bases and J by 5 bases, 15 bases remained unmatched. CDR1 is LNHDA, CDR2 SQIVND, per germline (reference sequence). CDR3 region: CASSMASGGVLKHEQYF. CDR3 sequence (DNA): TGTGCCAGTAGTATGGCGTCCGGGGGGGTCCTTAAGCACGAGCAGTACTTC.

J is TRBJ1-3 and V is TRBV18; no firm D call. V dropped 0 bases and J dropped 3 bases, with 15 bases sitting between them. Germline V CDR1 and CDR2: KGHSH, LQKENI. The CDR3 sequence is 17 residues long. CDR3: CASSPPRIGEGGNTIYF. DNA for the CDR3: TGTGCCAGCTCACCACCGCGGATAGGAGAAGGTGGAAACACCATATATTTT.

The V and J genes are TRBV5-6 and TRBJ2-7; TRBD2 aligns across 10 bases. The CDR3 consists of 16 residues. V gave up 4 bases and J gave up 3 bases; unmatched junction bases: 10. Germline CDR1 is SGHDT and CDR2 is YYEEEE. The CDR3 coding sequence is TGTGCCAGCAGCATGTCTAGCGGGAGCCCGTTCTACGAGCAGTACTTC. It specifies CASSMSSGSPFYEQYF. The variable domain in full, completed from reference TRBV5-6 and TRBJ2-7, reads DAGVTQSPTHLIKTRGQQVTLRCSPKSGHDTVSWYQQALGQGPQFIFQYYEEEERQRGNFPDRFSGHQFPNYSSELNVNALLLGDSALYLCASSMSSGSPFYEQYFGPGTRLTVT.

V gene TRBV5-4 combines with J gene TRBJ2-1; D may be TRBD2 (6 bases). V lost 0 bases to trimming and J lost 3 bases, with 10 bases between them. The germline V gene encodes CDR1 SGHNT and CDR2 YYREEE (reference sequence). The CDR3 has 15 amino acids. The CDR3 loop reads CASSLAGLDYNEQFF. The CDR3, as DNA: TGTGCCAGCAGCTTGGCGGGACTGGACTACAATGAGCAGTTCTTC.

The chain joins TRBV30 to TRBJ2-7; TRBD1 aligns across 8 bases. Germline CDR1 and CDR2: GTSNPN and SVGIG (reference sequence). This CDR3 has 12 residues. After removal of 5 bases from V and 4 bases from J, the junction contained 4 bases not matched to a gene. The CDR3 DNA is TGTGCCTGGGGGGACAGGCCTTACGAGCAGTACTTC. Translating it yields CAWGDRPYEQYF.

V gene TRBV15 combines with J gene TRBJ2-1, with 10 bases identical to TRBD2. This CDR3 contains 16 residues. The ends lost 3 bases at V and 2 bases at J; junction bases unmatched: 4. Germline assignment: CDR1 LNHNV and CDR2 YYDKDF (reference sequence). The chain's CDR3 is CATSRGTSGTYNEQFF. The CDR3 DNA sequence: TGTGCCACCAGCAGGGGAACTAGCGGGACCTACAATGAGCAGTTCTTC.

The chain employs TRBV14 and TRBJ2-7, with no clear D. The CDR3 contains 17 residues. V was trimmed by 0 bases and J by 0 bases, leaving 15 bases between them. Germline CDR1 reads SGHDN; CDR2 reads FVKESK. For the CDR3, the DNA is TGTGCCAGCAGCCAAGATCTGAGTCCAGGCTACTCCTACGAGCAGTACTTC. Translated: CASSQDLSPGYSYEQYF.

The CDR3 coding sequence is TGTGCCAGCAGCGTAGTGGACAGCTACGGGGAGCTGTTTTTT. This sequence encodes CASSVVDSYGELFF. The V call is TRBV9, the J call TRBJ2-2; tentative D call: TRBD1 (6 bases). From germline, CDR1 is SGDLS and CDR2 YYNGEE. The V gene lost 0 bases and the J gene lost 7 bases, with 10 bases spanning the gap. The CDR3 totals 14 residues.

The V and J genes are TRBV4-2 and TRBJ2-7; TRBD2 might be the D (6 bases). Germline CDR1 reads LGHNA; CDR2 reads YNFKEQ. The CDR3 extends over 15 amino acids. V was trimmed by 1 base and J by 3 bases, leaving 13 bases between them. Here the CDR3 reads CASSQVTSSNYEQYF. CDR3 DNA sequence: TGTGCCAGCAGCCAAGTCACTAGCAGCAACTACGAGCAGTACTTC.

V and J are TRBV25-1 and TRBJ2-7; a weak D match, TRBD2 (6 bases). The V gene's germline CDR1 is MGHDK and CDR2 SYGVNS. The germline V and J ends were trimmed by 6 bases and 0 bases, with 12 bases remaining between them. There are 14 residues in the CDR3. CDR3 nucleotides: TGTGCCAGCAGGCTTAGCGGAGGCTCCTACGAGCAGTACTTC. Translation: CASRLSGGSYEQYF.

The rearrangement joins TRBV6-1 to TRBJ2-2; 8 bases align to TRBD2. The germline V gene encodes CDR1 MNHNS and CDR2 SASEGT. Germline trimming cut 9 bases from V and 3 bases from J; bases unmatched to any gene: 9. This CDR3 has 15 amino acids. CDR3 sequence: CASHSGIGDTGELFF. Written as DNA, the CDR3 is TGTGCCAGTCATAGCGGGATCGGGGACACCGGGGAGCTGTTTTTT.